Below, 7 T cell receptor beta chains from the same sample are listed, as sequenced in a study of shared clonotypes between healthy human individuals. Data came from immunoSEQ multiplex PCR; TCRdb stores just in-frame clones and leaves some out. This table has about 2,200,000 clones, approximately 94% appearing once. Naive CD8 cells lacked CD45RO and underwent positive selection for CCR7, leaving out terminally differentiated effector memory CD45RA+ cells. The material sequenced was naive CD8+ T cells from PBMCs. Source of these receptors: a man aged 18 to 29 in good health. Some clones in this sample may be carry-over from other donors' samples.

V gene TRBV7-9 combines with J gene TRBJ2-3; no firm D call. The CDR3 is 16 amino acids. V lost 3 bases to trimming and J lost 4 bases, with 17 bases between them. Germline V gene data show CDR1 as SEHNR and CDR2 as FQNEAQ (reference sequence). DNA of the CDR3: TGTGCCAGCAGCTTCACTACCACTCCCTCGGCAGATACGCAGTATTTT. The encoded protein is CASSFTTTPSADTQYF.

This chain links TRBV5-1 with TRBJ1-1; D unresolved. The CDR3 covers 14 residues. The V end was cut by 0 bases, the J end by 4 bases, with 10 bases between. Germline loops: CDR1 SGHRS, CDR2 YFSETQ. The CDR3 DNA is TGCGCCAGCAGCTTGGGGGGTCGTGGCACTGAAGCTTTCTTT. The encoded protein is CASSLGGRGTEAFF.

This clone occurred a few times. The gene calls are TRBV4-1 and TRBJ2-7; TRBD1 matches at 8 bases. The CDR3 is made up of 14 amino acids. Looked up from germline, CDR1 is MGHRA and CDR2 is YSYEKL. V was clipped by 1 base and J by 3 bases; unmatched bases: 2. Written as DNA, the CDR3 is TGCGCCAGCAGCCAAGTCGGACAGGGCTACGAGCAGTACTTC. It codes for CASSQVGQGYEQYF.

The V and J genes are TRBV7-6 and TRBJ2-1, with unresolved D. Per germline, CDR1 SGHVS and CDR2 FNYEAQ. The ends were cut back, 1 base at V and 6 bases at J, with 4 bases in the middle. There are 12 residues in the CDR3. CDR3 sequence (DNA): TGTGCCAGCAGCTTAGTGCGCAATGAGCAGTTCTTC. Translated, it gives CASSLVRNEQFF.

The chain joins TRBV6-1 to TRBJ2-7; 10 bases line up with TRBD1. This CDR3 spans 15 amino acids. Trimming cost V 3 bases and J 2 bases; bases outside gene matches: 4. The germline V gene encodes CDR1 MNHNS and CDR2 SASEGT. The CDR3 reads CASSDRDRGTYEQYF. CDR3 DNA: TGTGCCAGCAGTGACCGGGACAGGGGCACCTACGAGCAGTACTTC.

This sequence joins TRBV6-1 and TRBJ2-7; D might be TRBD1 or TRBD2, each matching 5 bases. Trimming cost V 5 bases and J 6 bases, with 20 bases left between them. There are 15 residues in the CDR3. Germline V CDR1 and CDR2: MNHNS, SASEGT. In nucleotides, the CDR3 is TGTGCCAGCAGTAAGGGACCGTTCACTCATGTCGAGCAGTACTTC. Protein: CASSKGPFTHVEQYF.

As DNA, the CDR3 is TGTGCCAGCAGCTTAGTTGCCAGGGGTAAGGAGACCCAGTACTTC. It codes for CASSLVARGKETQYF. The V and J genes are TRBV7-8 and TRBJ2-5; weak D call: TRBD1 (6 bases). The germline CDR1 and CDR2 sequences are SGHVS and FQNEAQ. The CDR3 is 15 amino acids. V lost 1 base to trimming and J lost 5 bases, with 14 bases between them. Based on the CDR3 plus reference TRBV7-8 and TRBJ2-5, the full variable domain is GAGVSQSPRYKVAKRGQDVALRCDPISGHVSLFWYQQALGQGPEFLTYFQNEAQLDKSGLPSDRFFAERPEGSVSTLKIQRTQQEDSAVYLCASSLVARGKETQYFGPGTRLLVL.